Listed below are T cell receptor beta chains from one sample, sequenced in a study of T cells in localized non-small cell lung cancer. TCRdb keeps only in-frame clones here, not all; method: immunoSEQ multiplex PCR. The table shows 40,000 to 65,000 clones, with around four fifths occurring only once. The material was peripheral blood mononuclear cells, obtained before any cancer treatment. These receptors came from a man aged 40 to 75 with stage III lung adenocarcinoma. Each CDR3 is given with its conserved first and last residue. The D gene is left open where the match is weak. Size tells how often a clone was seen (once, few, many) or the class of an expanded clone, and some rows leave it out.

v_call	clone_size	j_call	d_call	cdr3_aa	cdr3_nt
TRBV6-6	.	TRBJ1-6	.	CASRDGPTPEPLHF	TGTGCCAGCAGGGACGGGCCTACTCCGGAACCCCTCCACTTT
TRBV4-2	.	TRBJ2-2	TRBD2	CASSQALGGSHGELFF	TGTGCCAGCAGCCAAGCCCTGGGGGGGTCCCACGGGGAGCTGTTTTTT
TRBV10-2	.	TRBJ1-2	.	CASSESLGGDGYTF	TGCGCCAGCAGTGAGTCGCTGGGGGGAGACGGCTACACCTTC
TRBV29-1	once	TRBJ2-7	TRBD2	CSVYGGELDYEQYF	TGCAGCGTTTACGGGGGGGAGTTGGACTACGAGCAGTACTTC
TRBV6-1	.	TRBJ1-1	.	CASSEFRKGAFF	TGTGCCAGCAGTGAATTCCGGAAGGGGGCTTTCTTT
TRBV4-2	.	TRBJ1-5	.	CASSQENRPDQPQHF	TGTGCCAGCAGCCAAGAAAACCGCCCAGATCAGCCCCAGCATTTT
TRBV27	.	TRBJ2-6	TRBD2	CASRASGGERFGANVLTF	TGTGCCAGCAGGGCCAGCGGGGGGGAAAGATTTGGGGCCAACGTCCTGACTTTC
TRBV7-3	.	TRBJ2-1	.	CASSWRERGEQFF	TGTGCCAGCAGCTGGCGTGAGAGAGGTGAGCAGTTCTTC
TRBV4-1	.	TRBJ2-2	.	CASSQDPGTTGELFF	TGCGCCAGCAGCCAAGACCCAGGAACCACCGGGGAGCTGTTTTTT
TRBV27	.	TRBJ2-5	.	CASRADNQETQYF	TGTGCCAGCCGTGCCGACAACCAAGAGACCCAGTACTTC
TRBV29-1	once	TRBJ2-7	.	CSVDLAGSYEQYF	TGCAGCGTTGACTTGGCAGGCTCCTACGAGCAGTACTTC
TRBV2	few	TRBJ2-7	TRBD2	CASSVPRGLESYEQYF	TGTGCCAGCAGTGTCCCCCGGGGACTAGAGTCCTACGAGCAGTACTTC
TRBV7-2	.	TRBJ1-6	.	CASSLDQGFYNSPLHF	TGTGCCAGCAGCTTAGACCAGGGATTCTATAATTCACCCCTCCACTTT
TRBV9	.	TRBJ2-1	.	CASSPGTSSDEQFF	TGTGCCAGCAGCCCAGGGACCAGTAGCGATGAGCAGTTCTTC
TRBV2	.	TRBJ1-5	TRBD1	CASSSGQIVNQPQHF	TGTGCCAGCAGTTCGGGACAGATAGTCAATCAGCCCCAGCATTTT
TRBV2	once	TRBJ1-3	.	CASRMGTDGNTIYF	TGTGCCAGCAGAATGGGGACGGATGGAAACACCATATATTTT
TRBV5-5	.	TRBJ2-3	.	CASSLVSSDNTDTQYF	TGTGCCAGCAGCTTGGTGTCTAGCGACAACACAGATACGCAGTATTTT
TRBV6-5	.	TRBJ1-2	.	CASSYSDHGNYGYTF	TGTGCCAGCAGTTACTCGGACCACGGGAACTATGGCTACACCTTC
TRBV5-1	.	TRBJ1-2	.	CASSLEGPSYGYTF	TGCGCCAGCAGCTTGGAGGGACCGTCCTATGGCTACACCTTC
TRBV7-8	.	TRBJ1-4	.	CASSFGRGFTNEKLFF	TGTGCCAGCAGCTTTGGGAGGGGATTCACTAATGAAAAACTGTTTTTT
TRBV5-1	.	TRBJ2-3	.	CASSRGSGIDTDTQYF	TGCGCCAGCTCAAGAGGCTCCGGAATAGACACAGATACGCAGTATTTT
TRBV19	.	TRBJ1-2	.	CASSIAGAGVGYTF	TGTGCCAGTAGTATAGCCGGGGCGGGGGTAGGCTACACCTTC
TRBV18	.	TRBJ1-2	TRBD1	CASSPASLTGNYGYTF	TGTGCCAGCTCGCCAGCCTCCTTGACAGGGAACTATGGCTACACCTTC
TRBV7-3	.	TRBJ1-6	TRBD1	CASSRQGGGSPLHF	TGTGCCAGCAGCCGACAGGGAGGGGGCTCACCCCTCCACTTT
TRBV6-1	.	TRBJ2-3	.	CASSEGKGEADTQYF	TGTGCCAGCAGTGAAGGGAAAGGGGAGGCAGATACGCAGTATTTT
TRBV5-1	.	TRBJ2-2	.	CASSLSRGNTGELFF	TGCGCCAGCAGCTTGAGTAGGGGGAACACCGGGGAGCTGTTTTTT
TRBV6-5	.	TRBJ1-3	.	CASRLQGTSGNTIYF	TGTGCCAGCAGACTCCAGGGGACCTCCGGAAACACCATATATTTT
TRBV6-5	.	TRBJ1-1	.	CASSSNTEAFF	TGTGCCAGCAGTTCGAACACTGAAGCTTTCTTT
TRBV10-2	.	TRBJ2-7	.	CASSGKGGAIYEQYF	TGCGCCAGCAGTGGTAAGGGGGGAGCAATCTACGAGCAGTACTTC
TRBV15	.	TRBJ2-3	TRBD2	CATSSPIAGGGDTQYF	TGTGCCACCAGCTCCCCAATAGCGGGGGGCGGAGATACGCAGTATTTT
TRBV19	.	TRBJ1-1	TRBD1	CASSYRGGGQEAFF	TGTGCCAGTAGTTATAGAGGGGGCGGACAGGAGGCTTTCTTT
TRBV30	few	TRBJ1-1	.	CAWTGALNTEAFF	TGTGCCTGGACCGGGGCCCTGAACACTGAAGCTTTCTTT
TRBV5-1	.	TRBJ2-7	.	CASSLGLRSSYEQYF	TGCGCCAGCAGCTTGGGACTTCGAAGCTCCTACGAGCAGTACTTC
TRBV5-1	.	TRBJ2-2	.	CASSLAGVETGELFF	TGCGCCAGCAGCTTGGCGGGGGTGGAAACCGGGGAGCTGTTTTTT
TRBV5-4	.	TRBJ1-2	.	CASSLAAEHYGYTF	TGTGCCAGCAGCTTGGCGGCAGAACACTATGGCTACACCTTC
TRBV7-8	once	TRBJ2-5	TRBD2	CASSLEAGGPQETQYF	TGTGCCAGCAGCTTAGAAGCGGGAGGGCCCCAAGAGACCCAGTACTTC
TRBV30	few	TRBJ2-7	.	CAWSVWGAGNLQYF	TGTGCCTGGAGTGTATGGGGGGCAGGGAATCTGCAGTACTTC
TRBV27	.	TRBJ1-4	.	CASSPRGDVNEKLFF	TGTGCCAGCAGTCCCCGGGGGGACGTTAATGAAAAACTGTTTTTT
TRBV4-3	.	TRBJ1-2	.	CASSQELVNSDGYTF	TGCGCCAGCAGCCAAGAATTGGTCAACAGTGACGGCTACACCTTC
TRBV9	.	TRBJ1-1	.	CASSVMENTEAFF	TGTGCCAGCAGCGTAATGGAAAACACTGAAGCTTTCTTT
TRBV7-2	few	TRBJ1-4	.	CASSTSQGTYEKLFF	TGTGCCAGCAGCACCTCACAGGGTACCTATGAAAAACTGTTTTTT
TRBV5-4	.	TRBJ1-1	.	CASSRRGTEAFF	TGTGCCAGCAGCCGAAGAGGGACTGAAGCTTTCTTT
TRBV10-3	.	TRBJ2-1	.	CAISDSSEGANEQFF	TGTGCCATCAGTGATTCTAGCGAGGGGGCCAATGAGCAGTTCTTC
TRBV5-1	.	TRBJ1-1	.	CASSLAWGNEAFF	TGCGCCAGCAGCTTGGCCTGGGGGAATGAAGCTTTCTTT
TRBV27	.	TRBJ2-1	.	CASSFYNEQFF	TGTGCCAGCAGTTTCTACAATGAGCAGTTCTTC
TRBV2	.	TRBJ1-2	.	CASSEIQGQGGYTF	TGTGCCAGCAGCGAAATCCAGGGCCAAGGGGGCTACACCTTC
TRBV11-1	.	TRBJ2-7	TRBD1	CASSLARGTGSHEQYF	TGTGCCAGCAGCTTAGCGCGGGGGACAGGGTCCCACGAGCAGTACTTC